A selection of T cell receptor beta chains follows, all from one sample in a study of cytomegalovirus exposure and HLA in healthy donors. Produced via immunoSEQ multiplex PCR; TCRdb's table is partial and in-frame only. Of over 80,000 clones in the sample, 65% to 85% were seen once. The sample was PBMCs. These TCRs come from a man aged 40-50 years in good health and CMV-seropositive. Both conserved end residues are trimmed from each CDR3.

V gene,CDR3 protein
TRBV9,ASSARGTTDNEQF
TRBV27,ASSSRQGRSYNEQF
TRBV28,ASRGEGPRPYEQY
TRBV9,ASSVAGGNQPQH
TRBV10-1,ASSADRGFTEAF
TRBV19,ASSMGRDQPQH
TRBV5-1,ASSLEAGGTEAF
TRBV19,ASSNTGTGADTQY
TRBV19,ASSIKEGVGGYT
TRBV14,ATKRDSLGAEQF
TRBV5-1,ASSLTFGGNSGANVLT
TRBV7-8,ASSSPGGADEQY
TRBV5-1,ASSYRTVSPQETQY
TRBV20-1,SASRNTEAF
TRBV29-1,SGLGGAVSYNEQF
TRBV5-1,ASSLDRVGTEAF
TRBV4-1,ASSQGLAGAPYEQY
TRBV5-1,ASSGGEDATEAF
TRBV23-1,ASSQVVRANSPLH
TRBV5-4,ASSSRQGSYEQY
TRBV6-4,ASSSDRAGEQF
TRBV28,ASSPQGNSYEQY
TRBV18,ASSPGLTNYEQY
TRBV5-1,ASSWGQTYEQY
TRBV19,ASSHPAGLFSAEAF
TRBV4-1,ASSQFSGLNYGYT
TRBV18,ASSPSSLNTEAF
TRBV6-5,AFGAGGNQPQH
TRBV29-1,SVEYQRAYQETQY
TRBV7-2,ASRGAANTGELF
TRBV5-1,ASSLGTGVPTEAF
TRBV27,ASSFGGGLTGELF
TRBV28,ASSFASGSLSYGQY
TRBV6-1,ASRVQGAGETQY
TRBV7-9,ASSPPWEKGYEQY
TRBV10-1,ASSVSRDRAHEQY
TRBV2,ATSPLAGDSEQY
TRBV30,AWSVLGFYTEAF
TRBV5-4,ASSLVGQGQGQETQY
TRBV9,ASSVAVTGGGNTIY
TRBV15,ATSRDRFSSYEQY
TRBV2,ASSAGLGQETQY
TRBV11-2,ASSSVDQPQH
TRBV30,AWSVIRRAT
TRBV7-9,ASSFRGSGANVLT
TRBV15,ATSRRLAGQF
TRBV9,ASSVDESSGSTDTQY
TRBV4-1,ASSQVSGPSNQPQH
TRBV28,ASTGGRANYGYT
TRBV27,ASSLSPVTSGVYQPQH
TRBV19,ASSTRVRTEAF
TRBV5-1,ASSLERQSSYNEQF
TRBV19,ATKEGNTEAF
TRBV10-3,AISERGRDTQY
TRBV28,ASSTSGAGLYEQY
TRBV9,ASSAGTGGQPQH
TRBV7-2,ASSLINTEAF
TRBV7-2,ASSARAGSTGELF
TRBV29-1,SVAEPYGYT